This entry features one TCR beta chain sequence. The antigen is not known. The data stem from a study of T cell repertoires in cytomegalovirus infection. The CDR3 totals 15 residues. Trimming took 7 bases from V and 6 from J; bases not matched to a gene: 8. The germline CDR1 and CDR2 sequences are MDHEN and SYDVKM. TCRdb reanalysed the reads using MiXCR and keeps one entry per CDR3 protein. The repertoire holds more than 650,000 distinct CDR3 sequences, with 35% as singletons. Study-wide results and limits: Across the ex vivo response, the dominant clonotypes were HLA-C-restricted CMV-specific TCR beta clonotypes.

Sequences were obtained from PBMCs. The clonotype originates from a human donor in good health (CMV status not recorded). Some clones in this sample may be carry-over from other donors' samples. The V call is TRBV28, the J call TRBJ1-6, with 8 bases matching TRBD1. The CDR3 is CASNRGGQGNSPLHF. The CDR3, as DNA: TGTGCCAGCAACCGGGGCGGACAGGGTAATTCACCCCTCCACTTT. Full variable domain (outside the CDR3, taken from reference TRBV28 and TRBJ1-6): DVKVTQSSRYLVKRTGEKVFLECVQDMDHENMFWYRQDPGLGLRLIYFSYDVKMKEKGDIPEGYSVSREKKERFSLILESASTNQTSMYLCASNRGGQGNSPLHFGNGTRLTVT.